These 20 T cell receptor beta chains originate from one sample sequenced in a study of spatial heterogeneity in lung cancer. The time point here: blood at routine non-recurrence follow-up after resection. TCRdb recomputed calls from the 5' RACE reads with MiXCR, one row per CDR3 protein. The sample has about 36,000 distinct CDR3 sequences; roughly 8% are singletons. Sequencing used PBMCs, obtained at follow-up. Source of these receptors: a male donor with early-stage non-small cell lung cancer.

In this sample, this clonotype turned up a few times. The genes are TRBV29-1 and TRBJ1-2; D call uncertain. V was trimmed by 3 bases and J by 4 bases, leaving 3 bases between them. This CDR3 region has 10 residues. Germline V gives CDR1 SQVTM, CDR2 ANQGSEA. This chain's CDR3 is CSVDGYGYTF. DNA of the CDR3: TGCAGCGTTGATGGCTATGGCTACACCTTC.

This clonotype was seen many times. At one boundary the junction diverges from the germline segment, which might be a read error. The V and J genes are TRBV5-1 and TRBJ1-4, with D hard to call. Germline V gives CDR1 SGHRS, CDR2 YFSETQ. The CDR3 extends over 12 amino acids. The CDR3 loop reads CASSLEGEKLVF. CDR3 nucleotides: TGCGCCAGCAGCTTGGAGGGCGAAAAACTGGTTTTT.

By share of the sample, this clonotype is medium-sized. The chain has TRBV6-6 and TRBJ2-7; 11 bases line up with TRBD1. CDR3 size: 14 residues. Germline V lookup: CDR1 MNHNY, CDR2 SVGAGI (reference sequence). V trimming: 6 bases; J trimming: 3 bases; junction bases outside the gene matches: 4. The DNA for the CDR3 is TGTGCCAGCAGCCATGGGACAGGGGGCTACGAGCAGTACTTC. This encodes CASSHGTGGYEQYF.

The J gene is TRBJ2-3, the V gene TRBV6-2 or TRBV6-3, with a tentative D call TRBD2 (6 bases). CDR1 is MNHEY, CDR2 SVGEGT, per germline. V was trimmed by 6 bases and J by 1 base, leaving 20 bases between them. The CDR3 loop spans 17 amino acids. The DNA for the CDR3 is TGTGCCAGCAGCCCCGGGACTTCCTATTTTGGCACAGATACGCAGTATTTT. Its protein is CASSPGTSYFGTDTQYF.

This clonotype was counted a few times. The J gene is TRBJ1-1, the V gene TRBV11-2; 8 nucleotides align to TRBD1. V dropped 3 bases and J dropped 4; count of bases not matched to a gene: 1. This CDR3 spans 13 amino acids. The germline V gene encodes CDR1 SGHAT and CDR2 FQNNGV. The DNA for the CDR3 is TGTGCCAGCAGCTTCGACAGGGGCACTGAAGCTTTCTTT. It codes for CASSFDRGTEAFF. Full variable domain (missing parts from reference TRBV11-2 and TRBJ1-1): EAGVAQSPRYKIIEKRQSVAFWCNPISGHATLYWYQQILGQGPKLLIQFQNNGVVDDSQLPKDRFSAERLKGVDSTLKIQPAKLEDSAVYLCASSFDRGTEAFFGQGTRLTVV.

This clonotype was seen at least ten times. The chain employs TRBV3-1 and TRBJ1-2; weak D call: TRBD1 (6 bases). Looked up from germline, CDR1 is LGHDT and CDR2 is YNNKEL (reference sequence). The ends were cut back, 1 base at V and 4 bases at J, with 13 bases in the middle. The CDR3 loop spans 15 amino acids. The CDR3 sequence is CASSQGRRGGYGYTF. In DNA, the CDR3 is TGTGCCAGCAGCCAAGGTCGCAGGGGAGGCTATGGCTACACCTTC.

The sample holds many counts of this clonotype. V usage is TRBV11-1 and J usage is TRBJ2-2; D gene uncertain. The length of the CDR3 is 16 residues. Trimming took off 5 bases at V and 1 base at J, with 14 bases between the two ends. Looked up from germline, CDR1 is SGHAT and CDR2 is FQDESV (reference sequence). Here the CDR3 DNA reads TGTGCCAGCAGCCCGGACGGACCATTGAACACCGGGGAGCTGTTTTTT. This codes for CASSPDGPLNTGELFF.

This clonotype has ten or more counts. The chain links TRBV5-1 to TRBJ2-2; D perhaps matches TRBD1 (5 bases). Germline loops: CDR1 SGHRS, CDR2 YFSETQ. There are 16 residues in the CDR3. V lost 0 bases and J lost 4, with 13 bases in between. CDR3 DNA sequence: TGCGCCAGCAGCTTGGCCGCCGACAGAGGCACCGGGGAGCTGTTTTTT. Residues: CASSLAADRGTGELFF.

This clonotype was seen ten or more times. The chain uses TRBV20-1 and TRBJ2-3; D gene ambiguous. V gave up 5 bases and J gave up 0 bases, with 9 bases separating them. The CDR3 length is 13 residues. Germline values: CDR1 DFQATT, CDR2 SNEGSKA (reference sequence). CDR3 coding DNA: TGCAGTGCTGGCCCACTTAGCACAGATACGCAGTATTTT. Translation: CSAGPLSTDTQYF.

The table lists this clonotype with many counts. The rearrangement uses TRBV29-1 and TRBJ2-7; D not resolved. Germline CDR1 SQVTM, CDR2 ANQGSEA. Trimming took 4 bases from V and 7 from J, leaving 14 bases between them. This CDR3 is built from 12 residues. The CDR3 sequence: CSVAGPTGEQYF. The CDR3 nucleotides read TGCAGCGTTGCAGGACCGACTGGAGAGCAGTACTTC.

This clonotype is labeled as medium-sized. CDR3 residues: CSVGTVESFYGYTF. CDR3 DNA: TGCAGCGTGGGGACAGTAGAGTCTTTCTACGGCTACACCTTC. J is TRBJ1-2 and V is TRBV29-1, with TRBD1 matching over 7 bases. The CDR3 is 14 amino acids. Germline V CDR1 and CDR2: SQVTM, ANQGSEA. The J segment lost 8 bases and the V segment lost 6 bases, leaving 15 bases of the junction unmatched.

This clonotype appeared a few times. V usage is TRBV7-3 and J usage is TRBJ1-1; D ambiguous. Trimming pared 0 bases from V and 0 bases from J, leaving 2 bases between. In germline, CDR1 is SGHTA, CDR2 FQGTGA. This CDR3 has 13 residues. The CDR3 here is CASSLTLNTEAFF. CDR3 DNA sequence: TGTGCCAGCAGCTTAACCCTGAACACTGAAGCTTTCTTT. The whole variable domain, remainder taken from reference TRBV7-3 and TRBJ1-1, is GAGVSQTPSNKVTEKGKYVELRCDPISGHTALYWYRQSLGQGPEFLIYFQGTGAADDSGLPNDRFFAVRPEGSVSTLKIQRTERGDSAVYLCASSLTLNTEAFFGQGTRLTVV.

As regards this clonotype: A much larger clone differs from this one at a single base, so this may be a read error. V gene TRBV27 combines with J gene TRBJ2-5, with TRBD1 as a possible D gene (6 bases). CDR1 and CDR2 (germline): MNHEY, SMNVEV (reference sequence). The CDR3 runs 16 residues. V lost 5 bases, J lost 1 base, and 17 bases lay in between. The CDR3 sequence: CASSPIETDSQETQYF. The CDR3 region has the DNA TGTGCCAGCAGTCCCATCGAAACGGACAGCCAAGAGACCCAGTACTTC.

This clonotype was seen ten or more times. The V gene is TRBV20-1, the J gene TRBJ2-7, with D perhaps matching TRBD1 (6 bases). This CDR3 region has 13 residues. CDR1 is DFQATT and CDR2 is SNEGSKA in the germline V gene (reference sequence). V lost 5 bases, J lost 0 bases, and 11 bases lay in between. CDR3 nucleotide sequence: TGCAGTGCTTACATACAGGGCTCCTACGAGCAGTACTTC. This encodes CSAYIQGSYEQYF.

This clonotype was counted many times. The CDR3 is CASSPRDRTNEQYF. CDR3 sequence (DNA): TGTGCCAGCAGCCCCCGGGACAGAACCAACGAGCAGTACTTC. The chain has TRBV3-1 and TRBJ2-7; 7 positions agree with TRBD1. V lost 4 bases, J lost 5 bases, and 8 bases stayed unmatched. Germline assignment: CDR1 LGHDT and CDR2 YNNKEL (reference sequence). The length of the CDR3 is 14 residues.

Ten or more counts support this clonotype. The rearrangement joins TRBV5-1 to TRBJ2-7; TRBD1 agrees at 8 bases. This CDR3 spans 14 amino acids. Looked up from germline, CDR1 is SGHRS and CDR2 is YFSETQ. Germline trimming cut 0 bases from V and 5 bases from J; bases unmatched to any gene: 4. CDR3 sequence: CASSLGPTGDEQYF. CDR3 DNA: TGCGCCAGCAGCTTGGGACCGACAGGGGACGAGCAGTACTTC.

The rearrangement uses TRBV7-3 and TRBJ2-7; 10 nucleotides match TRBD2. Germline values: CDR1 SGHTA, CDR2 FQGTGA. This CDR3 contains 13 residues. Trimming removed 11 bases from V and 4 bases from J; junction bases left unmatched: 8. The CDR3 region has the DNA TGTGCCTCGAAGGGACTAGCGCAATACGAGCAGTACTTC. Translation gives CASKGLAQYEQYF. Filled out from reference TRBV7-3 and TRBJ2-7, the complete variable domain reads GAGVSQTPSNKVTEKGKYVELRCDPISGHTALYWYRQSLGQGPEFLIYFQGTGAADDSGLPNDRFFAVRPEGSVSTLKIQRTERGDSAVYLCASKGLAQYEQYFGPGTRLTVT.

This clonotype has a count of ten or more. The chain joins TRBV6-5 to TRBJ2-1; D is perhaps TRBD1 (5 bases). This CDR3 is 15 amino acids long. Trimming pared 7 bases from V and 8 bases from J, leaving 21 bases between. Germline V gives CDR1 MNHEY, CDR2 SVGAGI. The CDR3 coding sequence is TGTGCCAGCACCCACGGGTCAGGGCGGTATTATGAGCAGTTCTTC. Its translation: CASTHGSGRYYEQFF.

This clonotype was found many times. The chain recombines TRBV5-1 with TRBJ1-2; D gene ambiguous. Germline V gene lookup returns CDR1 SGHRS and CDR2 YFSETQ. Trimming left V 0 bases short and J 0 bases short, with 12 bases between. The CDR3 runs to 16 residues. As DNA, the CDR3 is TGCGCCAGCAGCTTGGCGGCAGAAAGGACTAACTATGGCTACACCTTC. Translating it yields CASSLAAERTNYGYTF.

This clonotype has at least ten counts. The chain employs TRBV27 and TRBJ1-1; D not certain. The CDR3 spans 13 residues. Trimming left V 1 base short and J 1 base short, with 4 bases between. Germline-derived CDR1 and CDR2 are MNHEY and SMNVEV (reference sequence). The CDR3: CASSLFRNTEAFF. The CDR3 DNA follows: TGTGCCAGCAGTTTATTCCGGAACACTGAAGCTTTCTTT.